These T cell receptor beta chains were read from a single sample in a study of blood T cells in healthy people across ages. TCRdb independently ran MiXCR on the 5' RACE reads; one entry per CDR3 protein. The sample consists of around 800,000 distinct CDR3 sequences, 62% of them appearing once. The sequencing sample was made of blood. Receptor source: a man under 40 in good health. The CDR3 runs from the conserved cysteine through the conserved F or W. The D gene is left open where the match is weak. Expanded clones are given a class, and other clones once, few, many or no size at all.

NA	NA	TRBJ1-6	TRBV10-3	CATREGVQGTLSPLHF	TGTGCCACCAGAGAAGGAGTTCAGGGTACGCTTTCACCCCTCCACTTT
few	NA	TRBJ2-1	TRBV27	CASSFRRDNEQFF	TGTGCCAGCAGTTTTCGCCGGGACAATGAGCAGTTCTTC
NA	TRBD1	TRBJ1-6	TRBV27	CASTRTGGDSPLHF	TGTGCCAGCACCAGGACAGGGGGTGATTCACCCCTCCACTTT
NA	NA	TRBJ1-6	TRBV7-6	CASSRNPLRSPLHF	TGTGCCAGCAGCCGGAACCCCCTACGGTCACCCCTCCACTTT
few	NA	TRBJ2-7	TRBV4-3	CASSQDQGPYEQYF	TGCGCCAGCAGCCAAGATCAAGGGCCTTACGAGCAGTACTTC
NA	NA	TRBJ2-1	TRBV27	CASSLKGQQFF	TGTGCCAGCAGTTTAAAGGGGCAACAGTTCTTC
NA	TRBD2	TRBJ2-7	TRBV6-2/TRBV6-3	CASSYPAGPNSYEQYF	TGTGCCAGCAGTTACCCAGCGGGACCCAACTCCTACGAGCAGTACTTC
NA	TRBD2	TRBJ2-5	TRBV7-2	CASNLGAGGIGVTQYF	TGTGCCAGCAACTTAGGAGCGGGGGGGATTGGGGTGACCCAGTACTTC
once	TRBD1	TRBJ1-2	TRBV3-1	CASSQGGQVFYGYTF	TGTGCCAGCAGCCAGGGAGGACAGGTCTTCTATGGCTACACCTTC
NA	TRBD1	TRBJ2-4	TRBV28	CASTITGGKQNIQYF	TGTGCCAGCACCATAACAGGGGGCAAGCAAAACATTCAGTACTTC
NA	NA	TRBJ1-2	TRBV20-1	CSAPSGDHYGYTF	TGCAGTGCCCCCTCCGGGGATCACTATGGCTACACCTTC
NA	TRBD2	TRBJ2-3	TRBV3-1	CASSRLSGLAPGTDTQYF	TGTGCCAGCAGCAGACTTTCCGGACTAGCGCCAGGGACAGATACGCAGTATTTT
NA	TRBD1	TRBJ2-5	TRBV12-3/TRBV12-4	CASSITYRGETQYF	TGTGCCAGCAGCATCACCTACAGGGGTGAGACCCAGTACTTC
NA	NA	TRBJ2-7	TRBV10-3	CAIRQDSYEQYF	TGTGCCATCCGACAGGACTCCTACGAGCAGTACTTC
few	TRBD1	TRBJ2-6	TRBV29-1	CSTGEFGANVLTF	TGCAGCACAGGGGAGTTTGGGGCCAACGTCCTGACTTTC
NA	NA	TRBJ2-1	TRBV2	CASSDDGRDEQFF	TGTGCCAGCAGTGATGATGGGCGGGATGAGCAGTTCTTC
NA	NA	TRBJ1-1	TRBV18	CASSPVVGNTEAFF	TGTGCCAGCTCACCTGTTGTGGGGAACACTGAAGCTTTCTTT
NA	NA	TRBJ2-3	TRBV6-2/TRBV6-3	CASSPPPRAVGDTQYF	TGTGCCAGCAGTCCTCCCCCTCGGGCGGTGGGAGATACGCAGTATTTT
many	NA	TRBJ2-5	TRBV7-2	CASSPGGGSETQYF	TGTGCCAGCAGCCCTGGAGGGGGCAGTGAGACCCAGTACTTC
few	NA	TRBJ2-7	TRBV28	CASSPAAEGRTYEQYF	TGTGCCAGCAGTCCCGCGGCAGAAGGAAGGACCTACGAGCAGTACTTC
NA	TRBD1	TRBJ1-1	TRBV9	CASSVAREGQGALWTEAFF	TGTGCCAGCAGCGTAGCCCGAGAGGGACAGGGGGCTTTATGGACTGAAGCTTTCTTT
NA	TRBD2	TRBJ2-3	TRBV6-6	CASTSSGGAIDTQYF	TGTGCCAGCACCTCTAGCGGGGGGGCCATAGATACGCAGTATTTT
once	TRBD1	TRBJ2-7	TRBV7-2	CASSSTGTGFDEQYF	TGTGCCAGCAGCTCCACCGGGACAGGCTTCGACGAGCAGTACTTC
few	TRBD2	TRBJ2-5	TRBV4-2	CASSLRSRGEQETQYF	TGTGCCAGCAGCCTGAGATCGCGGGGGGAACAAGAGACCCAGTACTTC
NA	TRBD1	TRBJ2-3	TRBV7-8	CASSLDSGTGSLTDTQYF	TGTGCCAGCAGCTTAGACTCCGGGACAGGGAGCCTCACAGATACGCAGTATTTT
once	NA	TRBJ2-6	TRBV3-1	CASSQHRDRYSGANVLTF	TGTGCCAGCAGCCAGCACCGGGACCGCTACTCTGGGGCCAACGTCCTGACTTTC
NA	NA	TRBJ2-3	TRBV28	CASSPAGLADTQYF	TGTGCCAGCAGTCCGGCCGGCCTCGCAGATACGCAGTATTTT
NA	NA	TRBJ2-2	TRBV7-8	CASILLDTGELFF	TGTGCCAGCATCCTACTGGACACCGGGGAGCTGTTTTTT
NA	TRBD1	TRBJ1-4	TRBV29-1	CSAHRGPGEKLFF	TGCAGCGCGCACAGGGGTCCAGGGGAAAAACTGTTTTTT
NA	TRBD1	TRBJ1-2	TRBV29-1	CSVDRQGGGYTF	TGCAGCGTAGATCGACAGGGCGGAGGCTACACCTTC
NA	NA	TRBJ2-5	TRBV20-1	CSAIGQEEETQYF	TGCAGTGCTATTGGGCAGGAGGAAGAGACCCAGTACTTC
NA	NA	TRBJ2-3	TRBV4-3	CASSPQTGTVRGDTQYF	TGCGCCAGCAGCCCCCAAACCGGGACGGTGAGGGGAGATACGCAGTATTTT
few	TRBD2	TRBJ2-7	TRBV12-3/TRBV12-4	CASTVTGGSYEQYF	TGTGCCAGCACGGTGACGGGGGGTTCCTACGAGCAGTACTTC
NA	TRBD2	TRBJ2-1	TRBV4-3	CASSQDPRSGGYNEQFF	TGCGCCAGCAGCCAAGATCCCAGGAGCGGGGGTTACAATGAGCAGTTCTTC
NA	TRBD1	TRBJ2-4	TRBV12-3/TRBV12-4	CASSPGQSWDIQYF	TGTGCCAGCAGCCCGGGACAGAGCTGGGACATTCAGTACTTC
NA	TRBD2	TRBJ2-4	TRBV12-3/TRBV12-4	CASSITLAGKAKNIQYF	TGTGCCAGCAGTATAACGCTAGCGGGGAAAGCCAAAAACATTCAGTACTTC
NA	TRBD2	TRBJ2-1	TRBV7-2	CASSRNGKRGGGNEQFF	TGTGCCAGCAGCCGAAACGGGAAGCGGGGGGGAGGCAATGAGCAGTTCTTC
NA	NA	TRBJ2-1	TRBV7-2	CASSQRSGTGMRPYNEQFF	TGTGCCAGCAGCCAACGTAGCGGAACAGGGATGCGACCATACAATGAGCAGTTCTTC
few	TRBD1	TRBJ1-6	TRBV3-1	CASRQTGGISPLHF	TGTGCCAGCAGACAGACAGGGGGAATCTCACCCCTCCACTTT
NA	NA	TRBJ2-5	TRBV7-2	CASSYQRAGETQYF	TGTGCCAGCAGCTACCAGCGGGCGGGGGAGACCCAGTACTTC
NA	NA	TRBJ2-7	TRBV20-1	CSARLDLYEQYF	TGCAGTGCTAGACTAGACCTCTACGAGCAGTACTTC
NA	NA	TRBJ2-3	TRBV10-3	CAIRITDTQYF	TGTGCCATCAGAATCACAGATACGCAGTATTTT
few	TRBD2	TRBJ2-7	TRBV29-1	CSVEKAGIPYEQYF	TGCAGCGTTGAAAAAGCGGGAATACCCTACGAGCAGTACTTC
NA	TRBD1	TRBJ2-4	TRBV4-2	CASSQGGTGRENIQYF	TGTGCCAGCAGCCAGGGGGGGACAGGGAGAGAGAACATTCAGTACTTC